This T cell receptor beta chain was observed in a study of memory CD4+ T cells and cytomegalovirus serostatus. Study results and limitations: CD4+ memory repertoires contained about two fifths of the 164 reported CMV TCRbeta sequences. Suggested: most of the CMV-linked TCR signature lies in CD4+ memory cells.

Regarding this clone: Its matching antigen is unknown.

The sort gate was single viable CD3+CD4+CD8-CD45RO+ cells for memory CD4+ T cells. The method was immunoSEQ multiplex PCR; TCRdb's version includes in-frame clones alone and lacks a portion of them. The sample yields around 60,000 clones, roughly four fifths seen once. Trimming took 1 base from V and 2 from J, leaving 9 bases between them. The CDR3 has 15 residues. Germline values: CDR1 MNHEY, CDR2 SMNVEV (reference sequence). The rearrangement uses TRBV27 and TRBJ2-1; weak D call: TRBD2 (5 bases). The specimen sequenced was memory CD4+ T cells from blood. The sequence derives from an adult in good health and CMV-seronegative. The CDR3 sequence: CASSLWGAPYNEQFF. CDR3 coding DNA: TGTGCCAGCAGTTTATGGGGAGCCCCCTACAATGAGCAGTTCTTC.